This T cell receptor beta chain originates from a study of T cells in Graves' hyperthyroidism and ophthalmopathy (dated by TCRdb to between 2017 and 2020). Some background on the complete study: Peripheral blood samples were taken at the time of initial diagnosis, prior to any treatment. To identify TCR V-J signatures that set the groups apart, the researchers used a discovery cohort of 100 or so patients, made up of 40 to 45 with Graves' ophthalmopathy and about 60 with stable Graves' hyperthyroidism. Prospective prediction of ophthalmopathy was tested in an independent validation cohort consisting of some 18 hyperthyroidism patients and some 16 patients who later progressed to ophthalmopathy. The roughly 91 discovery patients were randomly divided into training and test sets at a 7:3 ratio. In several Graves' hyperthyroidism patients, the study also compared T-cell repertoires from thyroid tissue with T-cell repertoires from blood. Following sampling, methimazole starting at 30 mg daily was given to hyperthyroidism patients, and high-dose intravenous methylprednisolone was given to ophthalmopathy patients. The paper describes TCR Vbeta CDR3 sequencing of 135 peripheral blood samples, made up of some 40 ophthalmopathy patients, some 76 hyperthyroidism patients and roughly 17 progressor patients. What the work shows at the level of the full study, not this receptor alone: In validation, the model predicted progression to ophthalmopathy with just under 71% sensitivity and around 72% specificity, a median of roughly seven months before onset. Ophthalmopathy was separated from stable hyperthyroidism by a 13 V-J signature model, with around 90% sensitivity and about 81% specificity obtained in cross-validation and 80%/75% obtained in testing. Most expanded thyroid clonotypes (frequency above 0.001) were also found in blood, which suggests that blood repertoires may mirror thyroid immune responses. No statistical method was used to fix the sample size in advance, and group allocation was not hidden from the investigators.

From V the trimming removes 4 bases and from J it removes 7 bases, while the gene matches leave 5 bases of the junction unaccounted for. Looking up the germline V gene yields CDR1 MDHEN and CDR2 SYDVKM. The CDR3 sequence holds 14 residues, the cysteine and phenylalanine included. CDR3 DNA only is kept here, 42 bases in frame from base 1. Hyperthyroidism patients were newly diagnosed, had a disease duration of under 2 months, and were aged 18 to 65 years. Patients with uncontrolled infections, other autoimmune diseases, pregnancy or lactation were excluded. Diagnoses were established on the basis of clinical symptoms, serum thyroxine and TRAb, thyroid ultrasound, and orbital computed tomography. Blood from progressor patients was collected at the time of first diagnosis with hyperthyroidism, before any ophthalmopathy symptoms had appeared. PBMCs were isolated from about 9.2 ml of fresh peripheral blood by Ficoll-Paque density gradient centrifugation. Patients classed as progressors first received a Graves' hyperthyroidism diagnosis and then went on to develop ophthalmopathy during follow-up. Trizol reagent was used to extract total RNA, and RNA quality was then checked on an Agilent 2100 Bioanalyzer.

This clonotype occurred many times. Its target antigen remains unknown. Per-base quality was not reported, and no clone a single base away is much larger than it. Amplification of TCR beta CDR3 regions was carried out from RNA transcripts. For the first round of RT-PCR on the TCR CDR3, the HTBI primer set was used together with the Qiagen OneStep RT-PCR kit. A second multiplex PCR round built the libraries, followed by size selection and purification. The libraries were sequenced on an Illumina HiSeq2000 using paired-end 100 bp reads. As for how the authors treated the data: Raw data were processed with SOAPnuke, discarding reads with adapters, uncalled bases, mean Phred below 15, or no exact constant-primer or identifier match. High-quality paired reads were merged with COPE v1.2.5, and unique nucleotide sequences were defined as clonotypes. MiTCR v1.1 was used to align clonotypes to the IMGT TRBV, TRBD and TRBJ reference segments. The analysis was restricted to V-J combinations with a frequency above 0.0001, which together covered 99% to 99.2% of the repertoires. The TCS score was defined as the ratio of F50 (clonal expansion) to E x V (chaos), calculated using BLOSUM62-based TCRdist between CDR3 peptides within each V-J. Welch's t-statistics and random forest reduced approximately 520 V-J features to some 14, which were used in a naive Bayes classifier (R e1071). In TCRdb, the public reads were trimmed at Q25 with fastp and aligned with MiXCR, with productive beta chains retained. Rows with one shared CDR3 protein collapse into an entry with the most common genes and DNA. For this entry, the V and J calls and clone size follow TCRdb and not the study's own pipeline. Present in this sample are approximately 400,000 distinct CDR3 sequences, around an eighth of which were seen just once. The ten largest clones capture less than 25% of the sample.

The TCR was taken from a man under 40 with Graves' hyperthyroidism that later progressed to Graves' ophthalmopathy. The sequenced material came from blood. The chain is made from TRBV28 and TRBJ1-5, with TRBD1 matching 9 junction bases. The base sequence is TGTGCCAGCAGTTCCGGACAGGGGAGACAGCCCCAGCATTTT. This is translated as CASSSGQGRQPQHF.